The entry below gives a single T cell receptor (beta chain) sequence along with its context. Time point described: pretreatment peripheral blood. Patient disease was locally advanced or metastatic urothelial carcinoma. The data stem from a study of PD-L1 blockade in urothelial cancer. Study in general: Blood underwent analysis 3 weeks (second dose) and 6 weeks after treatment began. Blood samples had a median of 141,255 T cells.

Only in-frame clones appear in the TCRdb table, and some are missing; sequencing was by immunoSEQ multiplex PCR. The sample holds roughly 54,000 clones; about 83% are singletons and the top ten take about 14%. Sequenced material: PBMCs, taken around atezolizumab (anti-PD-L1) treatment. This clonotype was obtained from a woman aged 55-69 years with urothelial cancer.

The CDR3 spells CASSDRAAGNQPQHF. The CDR3 region has the DNA TGTGCCAGCAGTGACAGGGCCGCGGGCAATCAGCCCCAGCATTTT. The chain links TRBV6-1 to TRBJ1-5, with a possible D match to TRBD1 (5 bases). The germline CDR1 and CDR2 sequences are MNHNS and SASEGT. V was clipped by 3 bases and J by 2 bases, with 11 bases between them. The CDR3 consists of 15 residues.